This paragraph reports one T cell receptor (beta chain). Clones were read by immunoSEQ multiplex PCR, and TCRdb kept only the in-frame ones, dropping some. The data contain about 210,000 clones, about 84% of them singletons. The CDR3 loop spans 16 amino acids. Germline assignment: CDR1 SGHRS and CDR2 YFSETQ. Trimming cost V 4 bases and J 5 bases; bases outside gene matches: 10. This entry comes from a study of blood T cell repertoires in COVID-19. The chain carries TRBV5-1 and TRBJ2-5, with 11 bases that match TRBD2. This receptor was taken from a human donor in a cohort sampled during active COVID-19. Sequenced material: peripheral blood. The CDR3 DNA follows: TGCGCCAGCAGCCACCTACTAGCGGGAGTTGGTGAGACCCAGTACTTC. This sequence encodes CASSHLLAGVGETQYF.